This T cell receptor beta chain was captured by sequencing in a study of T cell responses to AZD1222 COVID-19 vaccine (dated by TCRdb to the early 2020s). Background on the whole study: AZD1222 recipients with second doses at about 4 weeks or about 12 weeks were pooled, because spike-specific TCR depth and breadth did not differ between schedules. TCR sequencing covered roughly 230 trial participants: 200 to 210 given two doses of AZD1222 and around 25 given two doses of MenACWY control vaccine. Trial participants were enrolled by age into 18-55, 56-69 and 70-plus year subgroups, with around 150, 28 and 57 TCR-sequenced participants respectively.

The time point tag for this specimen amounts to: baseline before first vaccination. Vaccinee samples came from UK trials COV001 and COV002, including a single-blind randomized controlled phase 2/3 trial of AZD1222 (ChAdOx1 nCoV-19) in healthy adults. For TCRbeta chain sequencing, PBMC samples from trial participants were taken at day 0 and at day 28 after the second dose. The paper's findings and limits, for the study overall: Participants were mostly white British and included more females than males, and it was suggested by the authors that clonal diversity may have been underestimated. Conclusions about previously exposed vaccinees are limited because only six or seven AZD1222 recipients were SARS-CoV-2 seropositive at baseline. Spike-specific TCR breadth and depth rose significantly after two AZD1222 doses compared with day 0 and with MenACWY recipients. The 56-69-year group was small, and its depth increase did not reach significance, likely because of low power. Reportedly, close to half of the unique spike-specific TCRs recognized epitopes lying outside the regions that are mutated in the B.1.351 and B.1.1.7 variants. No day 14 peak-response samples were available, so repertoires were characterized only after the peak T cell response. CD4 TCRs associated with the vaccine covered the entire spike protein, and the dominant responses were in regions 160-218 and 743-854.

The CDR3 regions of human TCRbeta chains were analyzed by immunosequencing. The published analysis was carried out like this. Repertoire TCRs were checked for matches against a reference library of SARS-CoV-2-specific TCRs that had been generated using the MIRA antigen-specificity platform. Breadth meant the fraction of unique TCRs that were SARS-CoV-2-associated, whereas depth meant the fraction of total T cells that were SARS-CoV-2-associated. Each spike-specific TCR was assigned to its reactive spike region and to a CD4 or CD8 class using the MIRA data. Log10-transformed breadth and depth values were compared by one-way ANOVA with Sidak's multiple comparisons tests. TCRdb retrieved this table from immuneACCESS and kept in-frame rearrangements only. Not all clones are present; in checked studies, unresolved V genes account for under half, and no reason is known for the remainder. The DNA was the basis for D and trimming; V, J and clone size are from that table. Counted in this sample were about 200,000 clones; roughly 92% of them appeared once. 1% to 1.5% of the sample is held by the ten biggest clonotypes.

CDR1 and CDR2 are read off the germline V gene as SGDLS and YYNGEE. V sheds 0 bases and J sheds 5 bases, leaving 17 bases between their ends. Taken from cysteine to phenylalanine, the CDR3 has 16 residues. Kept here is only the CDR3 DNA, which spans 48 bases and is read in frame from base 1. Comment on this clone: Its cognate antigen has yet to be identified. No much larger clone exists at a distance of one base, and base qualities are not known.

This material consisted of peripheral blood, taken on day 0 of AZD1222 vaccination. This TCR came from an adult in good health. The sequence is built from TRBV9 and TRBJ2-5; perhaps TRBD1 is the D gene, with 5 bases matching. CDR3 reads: CASSVGITREGETQYF. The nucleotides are TGTGCCAGCAGCGTAGGGATCACCAGGGAAGGGGAGACCCAGTACTTC.